This T cell receptor (beta chain) was sequenced for a study of blood T cells in healthy people across ages. Points on this clonotype: Antigen: not known.

Primed by a sample-barcoded 5' primer and a J-beta primer mix, a second PCR proceeded for 7 to 11 cycles. Using its own MiXCR run on the 5' RACE reads, TCRdb lists one record per CDR3 protein. The sample has about 640,000 distinct CDR3 sequences, about 53% seen once; the top ten hold over 30%. This CDR3 comprises 17 residues. Germline lookup yields CDR1 SEHNR and CDR2 FQNEAQ (reference sequence). Healthy Russian Caucasian donors spanned ages about 6 to 95 years. Study observations and caveats: Across samples, TCR beta diversity tracked strongly with naive T cell percentage. Because sorting was not performed, PBMCs prevented conclusive naive versus antigen-experienced comparison.

Sequencing was performed on blood. The TCR comes from a man in his 60s in good health. The genes are TRBV7-9 and TRBJ2-4; D possibly matches TRBD1 or TRBD2 (5 bases each). The J call is doubtful: the DNA matches TRBJ2-7 better. The CDR3 sequence: CASSLVSGSLGGYEQYF. As DNA, the CDR3 is TGTGCCAGCAGCTTAGTCTCGGGTTCCCTTGGGGGCTACGAGCAGTACTTC.